This paragraph covers one T cell receptor beta chain sequence. Its antigen is unknown. Base quality data are lacking; no much larger clone is found one base away. The donors were included in the validation cohort of over a hundred subjects, a group kept apart from the approximately 690-subject first cohort. These data come from a study of cytomegalovirus exposure and HLA in healthy donors (TCRdb year 2017). In terms of the full investigation: According to a later analysis, one platform produced both the roughly 110 validation repertoires and the 720 or so repertoires of the first cohort. The study aimed to test whether signatures of past pathogen exposure could be identified by cataloging public T cell receptors. Besides the first cohort of under 700 subjects, a separate validation cohort made up of 120 different subjects was used. To predict cytomegalovirus infection status, the study brought together high-throughput TCR immunosequencing, statistical association of individual TCRs with disease status, and machine learning.

V sheds 6 bases and J sheds 1 base, leaving 9 bases between their ends. From its cysteine to its phenylalanine, the CDR3 spans 13 amino acids. Of all the DNA, just the CDR3 is kept, 39 bases in frame from base 1. Taken from the germline V gene, the CDR1 and CDR2 loops are ENHRY and SYGVKD. Results and caveats for the whole study, not just this receptor: Of the cluster scores, about 94% were above 0 in a later analysis, which found that TCRs clustered in the first cohort also tended to co-occur in the 95 to 150 validation repertoires. According to the authors, the approach could potentially be generalized to other disease states and immunological phenotypes. The study gave a list of 150 to 200 TCR beta chains associated with cytomegalovirus. In vitro tests confirmed that a few of the cytomegalovirus-associated TCR beta chains recognize cytomegalovirus antigens. The classifier was reported to diagnose cytomegalovirus status with high specificity and sensitivity in both the original and validation cohorts. A later analysis had no HLA typing for the validation cohort, so co-occurrence there was scored across all 130 or so repertoires. Most TCR sequences were seen in very few donors, while some public TCRs were found in many individuals.

Libraries came from the immunoSEQ multiplex PCR assay. The paper's processing steps were these. A statistical classification framework was developed to diagnose cytomegalovirus status using the catalog of TCR beta chain sequences. The immuneACCESS repertoire file appears here via TCRdb, limited to in-frame rearrangements. These files lack a portion of the clones; in checked studies, under half of the deficit traces to unresolved V genes, and the cause of the others is not known. The V and J calls and clone size are taken from that table; D and trimming were inferred from the DNA. The sample records fewer than 300,000 clones, 70% to 90% of which are singletons. The ten largest clonotypes hold roughly 0.93% of the sample.

Recombination linked TRBV10-3 to TRBJ1-1, with no confident D gene call. Sequenced input: PBMCs. This clonotype was sampled from a woman aged 18-30 years in good health and CMV-seronegative. The CDR3 in this case is CAISKQENTEAFF. Read as DNA, the sequence is TGTGCCATCAGCAAACAAGAGAACACTGAAGCTTTCTTT.